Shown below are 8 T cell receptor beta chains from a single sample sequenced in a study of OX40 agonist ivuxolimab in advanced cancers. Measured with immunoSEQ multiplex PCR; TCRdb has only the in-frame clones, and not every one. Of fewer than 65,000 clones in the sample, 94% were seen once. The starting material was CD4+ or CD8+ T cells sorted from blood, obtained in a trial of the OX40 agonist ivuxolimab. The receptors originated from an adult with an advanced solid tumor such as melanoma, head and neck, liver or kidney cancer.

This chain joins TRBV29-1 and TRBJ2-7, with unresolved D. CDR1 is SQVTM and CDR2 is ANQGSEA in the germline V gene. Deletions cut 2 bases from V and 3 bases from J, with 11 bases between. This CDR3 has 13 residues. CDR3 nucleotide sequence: TGCAGCGTTGAAAGTCGACTGGACTACGAGCAGTACTTC. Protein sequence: CSVESRLDYEQYF.

CDR3 loop: CASSPEAETQYF. The CDR3 region has the DNA TGTGCCAGCAGCCCGGAGGCGGAGACCCAGTACTTC. The V call is TRBV11-2, the J call TRBJ2-5; a weak D match, TRBD2 (5 bases). Between the trimmed V and J ends, which lost 5 bases and 5 bases, there was a span of 9 bases. The CDR3 runs to 12 residues. Germline V CDR1 and CDR2: SGHAT, FQNNGV.

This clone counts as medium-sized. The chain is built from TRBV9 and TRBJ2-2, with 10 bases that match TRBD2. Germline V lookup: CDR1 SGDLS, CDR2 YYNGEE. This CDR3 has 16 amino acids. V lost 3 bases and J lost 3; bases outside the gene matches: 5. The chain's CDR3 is CASSASGTSDTGELFF. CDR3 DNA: TGTGCCAGCAGCGCGTCGGGGACTAGCGACACCGGGGAGCTGTTTTTT. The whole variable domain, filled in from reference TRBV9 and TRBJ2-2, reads DSGVTQTPKHLITATGQRVTLRCSPRSGDLSVYWYQQSLDQGLQFLIQYYNGEERAKGNILERFSAQQFPDLHSELNLSSLELGDSALYFCASSASGTSDTGELFFGEGSRLTVL.

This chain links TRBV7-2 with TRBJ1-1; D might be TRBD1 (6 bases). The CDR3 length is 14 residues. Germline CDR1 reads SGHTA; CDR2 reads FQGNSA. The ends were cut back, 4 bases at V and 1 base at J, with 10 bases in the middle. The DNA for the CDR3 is TGTGCCAGCAGCTCTTTCAGGGGGAACACTGAAGCTTTCTTT. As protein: CASSSFRGNTEAFF.

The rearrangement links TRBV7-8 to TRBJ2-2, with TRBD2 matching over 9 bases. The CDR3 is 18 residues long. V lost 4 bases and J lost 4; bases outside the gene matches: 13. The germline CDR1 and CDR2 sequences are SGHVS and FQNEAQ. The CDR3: CASSWGPLAGVSTGELFF. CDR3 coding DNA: TGTGCCAGCAGCTGGGGGCCCTTAGCGGGAGTAAGCACCGGGGAGCTGTTTTTT.

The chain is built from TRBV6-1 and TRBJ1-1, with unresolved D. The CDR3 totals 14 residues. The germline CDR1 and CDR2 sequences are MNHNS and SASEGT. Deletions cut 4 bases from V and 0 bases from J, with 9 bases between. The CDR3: CASSAQYMNTEAFF. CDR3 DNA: TGTGCCAGCAGTGCCCAGTACATGAACACTGAAGCTTTCTTT.

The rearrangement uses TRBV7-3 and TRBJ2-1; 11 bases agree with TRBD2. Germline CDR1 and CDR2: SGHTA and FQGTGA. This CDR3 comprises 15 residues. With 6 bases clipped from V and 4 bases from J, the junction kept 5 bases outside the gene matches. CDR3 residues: CASSPGTSGYNEQFF. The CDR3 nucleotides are TGTGCCAGCAGTCCCGGGACTAGCGGATACAATGAGCAGTTCTTC.

CDR3 in amino acids: CASSLSDTQYF. CDR3 DNA sequence: TGTGCCAGCAGCCTCTCAGATACGCAGTATTTT. The gene calls are TRBV16 and TRBJ2-3; D unresolved. Germline CDR1 is KGHSY and CDR2 is FQNENV. CDR3 length: 11 amino acids. The V gene lost 4 bases and the J gene lost 4 bases, with 3 bases spanning the gap.